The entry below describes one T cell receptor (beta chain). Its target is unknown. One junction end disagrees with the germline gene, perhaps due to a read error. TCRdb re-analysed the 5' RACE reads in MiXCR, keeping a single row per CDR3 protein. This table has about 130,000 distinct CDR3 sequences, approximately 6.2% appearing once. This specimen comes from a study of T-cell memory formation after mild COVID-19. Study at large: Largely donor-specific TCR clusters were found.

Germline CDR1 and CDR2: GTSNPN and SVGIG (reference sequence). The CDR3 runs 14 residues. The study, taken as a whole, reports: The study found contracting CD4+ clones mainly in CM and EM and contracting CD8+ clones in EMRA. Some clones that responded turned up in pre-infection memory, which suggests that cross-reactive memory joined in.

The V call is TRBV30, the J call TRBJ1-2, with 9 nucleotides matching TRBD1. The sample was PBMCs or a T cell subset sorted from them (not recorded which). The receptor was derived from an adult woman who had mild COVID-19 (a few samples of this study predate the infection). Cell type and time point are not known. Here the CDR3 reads CAWTLPGGQGGNEF. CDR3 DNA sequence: TGTGCCTGGACCCTCCCTGGGGGACAGGGAGGAAATGAGTTC.